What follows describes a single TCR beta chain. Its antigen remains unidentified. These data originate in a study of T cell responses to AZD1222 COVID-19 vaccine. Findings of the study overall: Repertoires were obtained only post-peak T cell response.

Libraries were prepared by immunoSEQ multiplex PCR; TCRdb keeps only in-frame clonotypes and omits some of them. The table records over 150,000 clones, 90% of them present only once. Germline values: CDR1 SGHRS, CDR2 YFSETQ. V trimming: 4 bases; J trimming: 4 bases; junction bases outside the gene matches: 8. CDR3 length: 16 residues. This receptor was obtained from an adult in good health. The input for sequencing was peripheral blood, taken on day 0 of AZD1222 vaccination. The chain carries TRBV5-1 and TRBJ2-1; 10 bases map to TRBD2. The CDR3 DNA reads TGCGCCAGCAGCGGATTAGCGGGGGGCTCATACAATGAGCAGTTCTTC. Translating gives CASSGLAGGSYNEQFF.